This T cell receptor beta chain was profiled in a study of OX40 agonist ivuxolimab in advanced cancers. Study at large: Every 2 weeks, patients got intravenous ivuxolimab at one of six dose levels (0.01-10 mg/kg). General study results and limits: Clonal expansion was seen in CD4+ and CD8+ blood T cells by week 6 at 0.1 to 3.0 mg/kg.

Any history of autoimmune disease or systemic immunosuppression disqualified patients. On this clone itself: The antigen is unknown.

CDR1 and CDR2 (germline): MNHNY, SVGAGI (reference sequence). This CDR3 is built from 15 residues. The J segment lost 5 bases and the V segment lost 0 bases, leaving 3 bases of the junction unmatched. Produced via immunoSEQ multiplex PCR; TCRdb's table is partial and in-frame only. The sample yields roughly 68,000 clones, approximately 90% seen once. The genes are TRBV6-6 and TRBJ1-1; 10 bases agree with TRBD1. The TCR sequence derives from an adult with an advanced solid tumor such as melanoma, head and neck, liver or kidney cancer. The input for sequencing was CD4+ or CD8+ T cells sorted from blood, taken in a trial of the OX40 agonist ivuxolimab. The CDR3 protein is CASSYSDRGHTEAFF. CDR3 nucleotides: TGTGCCAGCAGTTACTCTGACAGGGGGCATACTGAAGCTTTCTTT.